This T cell receptor beta chain was sequenced for a study of Graves' ophthalmopathy and Graves' hyperthyroidism. Study results and caveats: Cross-validated, the 13-signature model showed 87.88%/81.08% sensitivity/specificity, and 80%/75% in the test set.

Scientists amplified the TCR beta CDR3 regions from RNA transcripts. First-round RT-PCR relied on HTBI primers, and a second-round multiplex PCR came next. TCRdb used MiXCR to reprocess the multiplex PCR reads, holding one entry per CDR3 protein. Among more than 15,000 distinct CDR3 sequences listed, roughly 46% were seen once. Each diagnosis was determined on the basis of clinical symptoms, serum thyroxine, TRAb, thyroid ultrasound and orbital computed tomography. Details on this clonotype: Antigen: not known. The CDR3 does not close with the conserved phenylalanine or tryptophan, likely indicating a read error.

This clonotype was sampled from a woman in her thirties or forties with stable Graves' hyperthyroidism. Sample: peripheral blood.

The CDR3 DNA sequence: TGTGCCAGCAGTGAAAGGGCGGGAAAGGAAGAGCAGTACCTC. Residues: CASSERAGKEEQYL. This rearrangement joins TRBV2 to TRBJ2-7; weak D call: TRBD2 (6 bases). Germline V gene data show CDR1 as SNHLY and CDR2 as FYNNEI. The CDR3 length is 14 residues. With 2 bases removed from V and 7 bases from J, the gap between germline ends came to 15 bases.